This T cell receptor (beta chain) was identified during a study of T cells expressing NK-cell markers. Turning to the study itself: Among the eight sequenced donors, seven tested HCMV-seropositive and one tested seronegative. General observations from the study: There were a handful of donors in whom these clonotypes also led the CD3+CD56-NKG2C+ fraction. Questions lingered over whether expanded NKG2C+ T cell clones were HCMV-specific.

Note on this clonotype: Its antigen is not identified.

TCRdb reanalyzed the 5' RACE reads and collapses them to one entry per CDR3 protein, without DNA. This sample carries approximately 380,000 distinct CDR3 sequences, with 5.2% going to the ten biggest clones. The CDR3 has 14 amino acids. Germline V gene sequence: CDR1 SGHDN, CDR2 FVKESK. Sequenced: blood T cells: a sorted CD56 or NKG2C T cell subset, CD4+ or CD8+ T cells, or bulk PBMC T cells (not recorded which). The chain has TRBV14 and TRBJ2-3. This sequence originates from a man between 18 and 69 years old in good health. The CDR3 loop is CASSQRLAELTQYF.